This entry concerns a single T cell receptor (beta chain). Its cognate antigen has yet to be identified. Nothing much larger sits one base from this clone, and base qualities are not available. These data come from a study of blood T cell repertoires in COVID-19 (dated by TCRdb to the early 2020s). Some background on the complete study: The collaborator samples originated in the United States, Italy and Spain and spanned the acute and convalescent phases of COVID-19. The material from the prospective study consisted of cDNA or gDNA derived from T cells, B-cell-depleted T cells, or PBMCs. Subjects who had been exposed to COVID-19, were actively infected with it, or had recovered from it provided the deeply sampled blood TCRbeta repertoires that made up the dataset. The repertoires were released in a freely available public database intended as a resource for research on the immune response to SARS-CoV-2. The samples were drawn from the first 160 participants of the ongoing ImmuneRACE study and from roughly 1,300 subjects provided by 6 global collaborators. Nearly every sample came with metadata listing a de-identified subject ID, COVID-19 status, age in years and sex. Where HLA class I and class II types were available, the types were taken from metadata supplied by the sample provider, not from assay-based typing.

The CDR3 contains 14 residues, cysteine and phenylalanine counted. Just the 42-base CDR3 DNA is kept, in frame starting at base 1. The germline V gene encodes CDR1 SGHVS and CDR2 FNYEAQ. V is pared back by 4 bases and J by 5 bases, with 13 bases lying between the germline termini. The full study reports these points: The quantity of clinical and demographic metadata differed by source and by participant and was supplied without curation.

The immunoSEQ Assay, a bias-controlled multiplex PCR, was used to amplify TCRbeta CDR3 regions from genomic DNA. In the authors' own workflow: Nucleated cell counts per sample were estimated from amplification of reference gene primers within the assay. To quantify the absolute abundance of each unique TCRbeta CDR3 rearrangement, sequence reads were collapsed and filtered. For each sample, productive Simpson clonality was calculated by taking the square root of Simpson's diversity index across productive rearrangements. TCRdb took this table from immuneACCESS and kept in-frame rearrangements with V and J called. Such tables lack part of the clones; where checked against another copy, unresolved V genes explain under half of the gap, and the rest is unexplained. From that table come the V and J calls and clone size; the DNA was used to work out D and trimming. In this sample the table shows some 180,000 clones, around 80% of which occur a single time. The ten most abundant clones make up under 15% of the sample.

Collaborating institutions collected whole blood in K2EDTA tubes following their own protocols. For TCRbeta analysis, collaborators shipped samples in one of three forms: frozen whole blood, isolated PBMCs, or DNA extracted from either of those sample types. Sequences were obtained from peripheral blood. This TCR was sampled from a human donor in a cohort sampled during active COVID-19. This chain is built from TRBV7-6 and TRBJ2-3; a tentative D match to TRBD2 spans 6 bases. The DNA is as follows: TGTGCCAGCAGCTCGAGGGCGGGAAAAGATACGCAGTATTTT. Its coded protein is CASSSRAGKDTQYF. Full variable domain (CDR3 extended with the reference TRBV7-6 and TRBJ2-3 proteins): GAGVSQSPRYKVTKRGQDVALRCDPISGHVSLYWYRQALGQGPEFLTYFNYEAQQDKSGLPNDRFSAERPEGSISTLTIQRTEQRDSAMYRCASSSRAGKDTQYFGPGTRLTVL.